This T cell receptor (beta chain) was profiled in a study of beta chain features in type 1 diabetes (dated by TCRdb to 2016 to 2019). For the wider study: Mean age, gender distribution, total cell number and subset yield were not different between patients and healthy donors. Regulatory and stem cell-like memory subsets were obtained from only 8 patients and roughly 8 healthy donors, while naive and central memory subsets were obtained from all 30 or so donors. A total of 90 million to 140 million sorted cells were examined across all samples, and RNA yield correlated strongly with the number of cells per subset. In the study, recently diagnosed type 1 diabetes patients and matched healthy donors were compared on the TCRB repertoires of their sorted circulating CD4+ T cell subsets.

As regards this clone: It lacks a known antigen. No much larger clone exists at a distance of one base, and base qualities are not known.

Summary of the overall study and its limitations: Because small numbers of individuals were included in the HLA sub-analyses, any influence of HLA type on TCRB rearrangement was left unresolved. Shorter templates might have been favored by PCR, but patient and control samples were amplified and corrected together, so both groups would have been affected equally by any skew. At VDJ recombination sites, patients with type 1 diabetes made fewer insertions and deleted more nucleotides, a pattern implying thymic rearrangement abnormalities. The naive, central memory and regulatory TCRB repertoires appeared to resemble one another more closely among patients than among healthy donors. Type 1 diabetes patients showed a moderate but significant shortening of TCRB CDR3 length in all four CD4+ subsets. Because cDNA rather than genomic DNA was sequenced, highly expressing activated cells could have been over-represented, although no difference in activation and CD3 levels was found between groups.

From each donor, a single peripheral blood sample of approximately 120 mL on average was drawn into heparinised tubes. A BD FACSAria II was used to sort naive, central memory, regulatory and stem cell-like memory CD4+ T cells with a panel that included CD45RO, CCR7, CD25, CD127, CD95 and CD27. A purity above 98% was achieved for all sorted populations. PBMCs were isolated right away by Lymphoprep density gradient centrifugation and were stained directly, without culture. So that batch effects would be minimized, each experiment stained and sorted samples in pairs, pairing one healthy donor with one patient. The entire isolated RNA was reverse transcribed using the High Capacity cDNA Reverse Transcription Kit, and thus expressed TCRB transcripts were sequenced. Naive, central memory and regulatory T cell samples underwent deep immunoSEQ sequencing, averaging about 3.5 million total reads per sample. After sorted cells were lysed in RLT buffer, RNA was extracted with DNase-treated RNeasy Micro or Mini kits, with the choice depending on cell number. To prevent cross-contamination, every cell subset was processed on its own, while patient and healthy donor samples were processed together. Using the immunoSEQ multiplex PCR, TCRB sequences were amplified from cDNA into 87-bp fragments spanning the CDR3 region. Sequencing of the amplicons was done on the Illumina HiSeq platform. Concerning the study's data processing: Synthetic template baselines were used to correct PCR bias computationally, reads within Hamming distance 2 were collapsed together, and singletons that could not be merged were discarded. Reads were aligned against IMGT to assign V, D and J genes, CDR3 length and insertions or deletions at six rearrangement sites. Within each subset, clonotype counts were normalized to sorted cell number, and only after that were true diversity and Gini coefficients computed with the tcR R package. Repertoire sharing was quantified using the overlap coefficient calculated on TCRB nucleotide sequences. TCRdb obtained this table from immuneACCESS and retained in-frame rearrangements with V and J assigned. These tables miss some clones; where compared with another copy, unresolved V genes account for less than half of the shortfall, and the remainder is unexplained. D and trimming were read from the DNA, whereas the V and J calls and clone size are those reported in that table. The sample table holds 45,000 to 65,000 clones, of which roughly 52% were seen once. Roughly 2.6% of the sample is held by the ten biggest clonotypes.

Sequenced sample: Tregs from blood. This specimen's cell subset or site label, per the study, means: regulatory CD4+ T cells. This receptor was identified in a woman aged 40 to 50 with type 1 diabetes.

CDR3 reads: CSVGNLREPQHF. The base sequence is TGCAGCGTTGGGAACCTCCGGGAGCCCCAGCATTTT. The chain couples TRBV29-1 to TRBJ1-5; the D gene is not confidently resolved. CDR1 SQVTM and CDR2 ANQGSEA were looked up in the germline V gene. Counted from cysteine to phenylalanine, this CDR3 has 12 amino acids. The only DNA kept is the CDR3, 36 bases in frame from the first base. A distance of 12 bases separates the germline ends of V and J, which lose 4 bases and 8 bases respectively.